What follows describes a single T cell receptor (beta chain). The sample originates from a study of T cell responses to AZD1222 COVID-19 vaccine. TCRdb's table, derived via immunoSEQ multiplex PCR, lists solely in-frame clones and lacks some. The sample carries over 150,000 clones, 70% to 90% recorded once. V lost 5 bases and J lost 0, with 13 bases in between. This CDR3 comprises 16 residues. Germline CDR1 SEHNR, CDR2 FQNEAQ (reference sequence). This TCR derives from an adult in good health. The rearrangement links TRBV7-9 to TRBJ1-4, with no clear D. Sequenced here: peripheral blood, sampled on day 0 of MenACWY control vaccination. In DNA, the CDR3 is TGTGCCAGCAGCCTAGTGCCGGATGCAACTAATGAAAAACTGTTTTTT. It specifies CASSLVPDATNEKLFF.